Sequencing of this T cell receptor beta chain was carried out in a study of blood T cell repertoires in COVID-19. The assay was immunoSEQ multiplex PCR, and TCRdb's table has in-frame clones only and misses some. Of around 100,000 clones listed, about 85% were seen once; the top ten hold about an eighth. V was pared by 6 bases and J by 7 bases, with 8 bases of the junction left unmatched. This CDR3 region has 14 residues. Germline V gene data show CDR1 as SGHRS and CDR2 as YFSETQ. This rearrangement joins TRBV5-1 to TRBJ2-2, with 8 positions matching TRBD1. The clonotype was recovered from a man aged 50-59 years with active or convalescent COVID-19. The sequenced sample consisted of peripheral blood. The CDR3 nucleotides are TGCGCCAGCAACAAACAGGGGGAAGGCGGGGAGCTGTTTTTT. This translates into CASNKQGEGGELFF. The full variable domain, rest sourced from reference TRBV5-1 and TRBJ2-2, is KAGVTQTPRYLIKTRGQQVTLSCSPISGHRSVSWYQQTPGQGLQFLFEYFSETQRNKGNFPGRFSGRQFSNSRSEMNVSTLELGDSALYLCASNKQGEGGELFFGEGSRLTVL.